Presented here are 31 T cell receptor beta chains from one specimen sequenced in a study of blood T cell repertoires in COVID-19. Profiling relied on immunoSEQ multiplex PCR, and the TCRdb table lists in-frame clones only, not all of them. The sample has about 260,000 clones, approximately 86% seen once; the top ten hold under 2.5%. Sequenced sample: peripheral blood. These receptors were taken from a man aged 30-40 years with active or convalescent COVID-19.

The rearrangement joins TRBV21-1 to TRBJ2-5; TRBD1, as called in the table, went unchecked against the DNA. TRBV21-1 is designated a pseudogene. The CDR3 contains 15 residues. This chain's CDR3 is CASSKFRGRRETQYF. DNA for the CDR3: TGTGCCAGCAGCAAATTCAGGGGGCGACGGGAGACCCAGTACTTC.

The chain joins TRBV7-8 to TRBJ2-7; 11 bases align to TRBD2. V lost 4 bases to trimming and J lost 9 bases; unmatched junction nucleotides: 17. From germline, CDR1 is SGHVS and CDR2 FQNEAQ. The CDR3 extends over 17 amino acids. The CDR3 region has the DNA TGTGCCAGCAGCTCAGGGACTAGCGGACGGCCCGCTACGAGGCAGTACTTC. Protein sequence: CASSSGTSGRPATRQYF.

The CDR3 bases are TGTGCCAGCAGCGAAGGGGGACTAGCAACGAACACCGGGGAGCTGTTTTTT. Residues: CASSEGGLATNTGELFF. The V gene is TRBV11-3, the J gene TRBJ2-2, with 9 nucleotides matching TRBD2. Unmatched junction bases numbered 7, after V lost 5 bases and J lost 0 bases. This CDR3 spans 17 amino acids. CDR1 is SGHNT and CDR2 is YENEEA in the germline V gene.

This clone has a handful of counts. The same CDR3 can be traced to other DNA sequences in this sample. The chain employs TRBV18 and TRBJ1-1, with D hard to call. This CDR3 is 13 amino acids long. Trimming took 2 bases from V and 3 from J, leaving 7 bases between them. In germline, CDR1 is KGHSH, CDR2 LQKENI. CDR3 DNA sequence: TGTGCCAGCTCACCAAACGGGGACACTGAAGCTTTCTTT. Translation gives CASSPNGDTEAFF.

The chain combines TRBV19 with TRBJ2-5; TRBD2 matches 11 bases. CDR1 is LNHDA, CDR2 SQIVND, per germline (reference sequence). Trimming took 4 bases from V and 5 from J; bases not matched to a gene: 9. This CDR3 comprises 16 residues. CDR3 residues: CASSTTLAGGGETQYF. The CDR3 region has the DNA TGTGCCAGTAGTACCACCCTAGCGGGGGGCGGTGAGACCCAGTACTTC.

The chain links TRBV4-3 to TRBJ2-5; perhaps TRBD1 as D (6 bases). Germline CDR1 is LGHNA and CDR2 is YSLEER. This CDR3 comprises 13 residues. V was clipped by 4 bases and J by 5 bases, with 11 bases between them. DNA of the CDR3: TGCGCCAGCAGCCCTAGGCAGGGGGAGACCCAGTACTTC. Translating it yields CASSPRQGETQYF.

The gene calls are TRBV11-3 and TRBJ2-2, with D maybe TRBD1 (6 bases). The CDR3 covers 16 residues. In germline, CDR1 is SGHNT, CDR2 YENEEA. V lost 2 bases and J lost 4, with 14 bases in between. CDR3 in amino acids: CASSLFPGVGTGELFF. CDR3 nucleotides: TGTGCCAGCAGCTTATTTCCAGGGGTGGGCACCGGGGAGCTGTTTTTT.

The V and J genes are TRBV6-5 and TRBJ1-5, with D hard to call. CDR1 and CDR2 (germline): MNHEY, SVGAGI. V was cut by 7 bases and J by 4 bases, with 8 bases left in between. This CDR3 is 12 amino acids long. Here the CDR3 reads CASTQMNQPQHF. The CDR3 DNA is TGTGCCAGCACACAGATGAATCAGCCCCAGCATTTT.

This sequence joins TRBV5-6 and TRBJ2-3; tentatively, D is TRBD2 (5 bases). The germline V and J ends were trimmed by 2 bases and 5 bases, with 18 bases remaining between them. The CDR3 is made up of 16 amino acids. Germline CDR1 and CDR2: SGHDT and YYEEEE. In DNA form, the CDR3 reads TGTGCCAGCAGCTTACGAGGGCGGACCGGGGTAGATACGCAGTATTTT. This translates into CASSLRGRTGVDTQYF.

The chain is built from TRBV15 and TRBJ2-7, with D perhaps matching TRBD2 (6 bases). The CDR3 is made up of 16 amino acids. V lost 1 base, J lost 0 bases, and 13 bases lay in between. The V gene's germline CDR1 is LNHNV and CDR2 YYDKDF (reference sequence). CDR3 protein: CATSRGTGESSYEQYF. The CDR3 region has the DNA TGTGCCACCAGCAGAGGCACGGGAGAAAGCTCCTACGAGCAGTACTTC.

The chain uses TRBV19 and TRBJ1-5; no firm D call. Germline CDR1 LNHDA, CDR2 SQIVND (reference sequence). The CDR3 loop spans 13 amino acids. Between the trimmed V and J ends, which lost 2 bases and 5 bases, there was a span of 7 bases. This chain's CDR3 is CASSISPDQPQHF. The CDR3 nucleotides are TGTGCCAGTAGTATATCGCCGGATCAGCCCCAGCATTTT.

This clone was seen a few times. V is TRBV14 and J is TRBJ2-7; TRBD1 matches at 9 bases. The CDR3 loop spans 16 amino acids. The V and J ends lost 1 base and 4 bases, in that order; junction bases with no gene match: 8. CDR1 SGHDN and CDR2 FVKESK come from the germline V gene. This CDR3 reads CASSQGPAGQGYEQYF. DNA for the CDR3: TGTGCCAGCAGCCAAGGACCCGCGGGACAGGGTTACGAGCAGTACTTC. Combining the CDR3 with reference TRBV14 and TRBJ2-7 gives the whole variable domain EAGVTQFPSHSVIEKGQTVTLRCDPISGHDNLYWYRRVMGKEIKFLLHFVKESKQDESGMPNNRFLAERTGGTYSTLKVQPAELEDSGVYFCASSQGPAGQGYEQYFGPGTRLTVT.

This clone was observed a few times. The rearrangement joins TRBV11-3 to TRBJ2-1, with TRBD2 matching 14 bases. CDR3 size: 16 residues. Germline values: CDR1 SGHNT, CDR2 YENEEA. The V segment lost 3 bases and the J segment 7 bases; nucleotides outside the gene matches: 5. In DNA, the CDR3 is TGTGCCAGCAGCTTCAGACTAGCGGGGGGGACGAATGAGCAGTTCTTC. Translated, it gives CASSFRLAGGTNEQFF. The full variable domain, with the rest looked up from reference TRBV11-3 and TRBJ2-1, is EAGVVQSPRYKIIEKKQPVAFWCNPISGHNTLYWYLQNLGQGPELLIRYENEEAVDDSQLPKDRFSAERLKGVDSTLKIQPAELGDSAVYLCASSFRLAGGTNEQFFGPGTRLTVL.

This chain connects TRBV9 to TRBJ1-2, with 8 bases lining up with TRBD1. V dropped 5 bases and J dropped 3; count of bases not matched to a gene: 3. Per germline, CDR1 SGDLS and CDR2 YYNGEE. The CDR3 has 13 residues. This CDR3 reads CASRGQADYGYTF. CDR3 DNA sequence: TGTGCCAGCAGGGGACAGGCGGACTATGGCTACACCTTC. Drawing the rest from reference TRBV9 and TRBJ1-2, the complete variable domain is DSGVTQTPKHLITATGQRVTLRCSPRSGDLSVYWYQQSLDQGLQFLIQYYNGEERAKGNILERFSAQQFPDLHSELNLSSLELGDSALYFCASRGQADYGYTFGSGTRLTVV.

The rearrangement links TRBV19 to TRBJ2-7, with TRBD1 as a possible D gene (6 bases). The CDR3 sequence is 15 residues long. CDR1 LNHDA and CDR2 SQIVND come from the germline V gene (reference sequence). V was shortened by 4 bases and J by 2 bases, with 15 bases between the two germline ends. Here the CDR3 DNA reads TGTGCCAGTAGTAGCCCCGGGACACAAACCTACGAGCAGTACTTC. Protein: CASSSPGTQTYEQYF.

This clone was observed a single time. The chain links TRBV6-5 to TRBJ1-2; TRBD1 agrees at 10 bases. The germline V gene has CDR1 MNHEY and CDR2 SVGAGI. With 5 bases clipped from V and 5 bases from J, the junction kept 5 bases outside the gene matches. This CDR3 has 14 residues. The CDR3 reads CASSPGQGTYGYTF. CDR3 coding DNA: TGTGCCAGCAGTCCGGGACAGGGGACTTATGGCTACACCTTC.

The rearrangement joins TRBV7-9 to TRBJ2-1, with 8 bases fitting TRBD1. Germline CDR1 is SEHNR and CDR2 is FQNEAQ (reference sequence). The CDR3 has 14 amino acids. The V gene end was trimmed by 5 bases and the J gene end by 7 bases; junction bases not matched to a gene: 7. The DNA for the CDR3 is TGTGCCAGCAGCGGTACAGGGGGTATGAATGAGCAGTTCTTC. Translating it yields CASSGTGGMNEQFF.

This sequence joins TRBV7-9 and TRBJ1-1; D remains ambiguous. Trimming cost V 4 bases and J 10 bases, with 16 bases left between them. The CDR3 covers 13 residues. Germline loops: CDR1 SEHNR, CDR2 FQNEAQ (reference sequence). The CDR3 coding sequence is TGTGCCAGCAGCTACGGGATCCTCGGAGGAGCTTTCTTT. It codes for CASSYGILGGAFF.

The chain employs TRBV6-5 and TRBJ1-1, with a weak D call TRBD1 (6 bases). The germline V and J ends were trimmed by 3 bases and 1 base, with 9 bases remaining between them. Germline CDR1 MNHEY, CDR2 SVGAGI. The CDR3 contains 14 residues. The CDR3 loop is CASSYHRENTEAFF. CDR3 in DNA: TGTGCCAGCAGTTATCACAGGGAGAACACTGAAGCTTTCTTT.

J is TRBJ2-7 and V is TRBV7-9; the D gene is possibly TRBD1 (5 bases). In germline, CDR1 is SEHNR, CDR2 FQNEAQ (reference sequence). V lost 1 base and J 0 bases, leaving 13 bases between the germline ends. This CDR3 spans 16 amino acids. The chain's CDR3 is CASSLGYEGDSYEQYF. The CDR3 nucleotides are TGTGCCAGCAGCTTAGGATACGAAGGGGACTCCTACGAGCAGTACTTC.

This clone was detected once. This rearrangement joins TRBV19 to TRBJ1-5; TRBD1 agrees at 7 bases. Germline V gene data show CDR1 as LNHDA and CDR2 as SQIVND (reference sequence). CDR3 length equals 14 residues. The V and J ends lost 5 bases and 6 bases, in that order; junction bases with no gene match: 7. The CDR3 loop is CASSDREDRQPQHF. DNA of the CDR3: TGTGCCAGTAGTGACAGGGAAGATCGTCAGCCCCAGCATTTT.

The V call is TRBV30, the J call TRBJ2-6; D gene unclear. The CDR3 contains 15 residues. CDR1 GTSNPN and CDR2 SVGIG come from the germline V gene (reference sequence). V lost 4 bases, J lost 4 bases, and 14 bases lay in between. The CDR3 DNA reads as TGTGCCTGGACCTCCGCAGGCGTGGGGGCCAACGTCCTGACTTTC. Residues: CAWTSAGVGANVLTF.

V and J are TRBV19 and TRBJ1-1; 7 nucleotides agree with TRBD1. From germline, CDR1 is LNHDA and CDR2 SQIVND (reference sequence). J lost 3 bases, V lost 6 bases, and 7 bases had no gene match. The CDR3 has 14 residues. CDR3 DNA sequence: TGTGCCAGTAGCCTTCGGGACAGCTACACTGAAGCTTTCTTT. Its translation is CASSLRDSYTEAFF.

The chain uses TRBV6-5 and TRBJ2-3; 8 bases are shared with TRBD2. V shed 6 bases and J 4 bases; nucleotides not matched to a gene: 6. This CDR3 is 14 amino acids long. CDR1 MNHEY and CDR2 SVGAGI come from the germline V gene. DNA for the CDR3: TGTGCCAGCAGAAACGGACTAGCCTCAGATACGCAGTATTTT. This translates into CASRNGLASDTQYF.

This sequence joins TRBV5-5 and TRBJ1-2, with 11 bases matching TRBD1. The CDR3 has 18 residues. The V and J ends lost 2 bases and 2 bases, in that order; junction bases with no gene match: 11. The germline V gene has CDR1 SGHKS and CDR2 YYEKEE (reference sequence). The CDR3 DNA reads as TGTGCCAGCAGCTTTTCCCTCGGGGACAGGGGGAAGAACTATGGCTACACCTTC. It specifies CASSFSLGDRGKNYGYTF. The complete variable domain, with remaining parts taken from reference TRBV5-5 and TRBJ1-2, reads DAGVTQSPTHLIKTRGQQVTLRCSPISGHKSVSWYQQVLGQGPQFIFQYYEKEERGRGNFPDRFSARQFPNYSSELNVNALLLGDSALYLCASSFSLGDRGKNYGYTFGSGTRLTVV.

This chain uses TRBV7-2 with TRBJ1-4; D is uncertain. The V end was cut by 5 bases, the J end by 0 bases, with 16 bases between. The CDR3 sequence is 17 residues long. CDR1 and CDR2 (germline): SGHTA, FQGNSA. The CDR3 nucleotides are TGTGCCAGCAGCCAAGCAGGAAACCCTGCAACTAATGAAAAACTGTTTTTT. Translated: CASSQAGNPATNEKLFF.

The V gene is TRBV12-3 or TRBV12-4, the J gene TRBJ2-1; a weak D match, TRBD1 (6 bases). Trimming removed 5 bases from V and 6 bases from J, with 11 bases in between. The CDR3 spans 13 residues. DNA for the CDR3: TGTGCCAGCAGTCCCACAGGGTCCAATGAGCAGTTCTTC. Its translation is CASSPTGSNEQFF.

The chain joins TRBV9 to TRBJ1-4, with D perhaps TRBD1 (5 bases). Trimming removed 0 bases at V and 5 bases at J, with 11 bases between. The germline V gene encodes CDR1 SGDLS and CDR2 YYNGEE. The CDR3 consists of 15 residues. The chain's CDR3 is CASSVAPGKNEKLFF. The CDR3, as DNA: TGTGCCAGCAGCGTAGCTCCAGGGAAAAATGAAAAACTGTTTTTT.

This chain joins TRBV13 and TRBJ1-4, with 9 nucleotides matching TRBD1. This CDR3 spans 15 amino acids. Germline V gene sequence: CDR1 PRHDT, CDR2 FYEKMQ (reference sequence). J was trimmed by 8 bases and V by 5 bases; bases with no gene match: 9. Here the CDR3 DNA reads TGTGCCAGCAGCAACACAGGGGGCGTCTCGGAAAAACTGTTTTTT. Its translation is CASSNTGGVSEKLFF.

The chain employs TRBV7-3 and TRBJ2-5; 9 nucleotides match TRBD2. J lost 4 bases, V lost 1 base, and 7 bases had no gene match. The CDR3 has 16 amino acids. Per germline, CDR1 SGHTA and CDR2 FQGTGA. CDR3 sequence: CASSLMGGGALETQYF. DNA for the CDR3: TGTGCCAGCAGCTTAATGGGCGGGGGGGCTTTAGAGACCCAGTACTTC. The variable domain in full, with the rest retrieved from reference TRBV7-3 and TRBJ2-5, is GAGVSQTPSNKVTEKGKYVELRCDPISGHTALYWYRQSLGQGPEFLIYFQGTGAADDSGLPNDRFFAVRPEGSVSTLKIQRTERGDSAVYLCASSLMGGGALETQYFGPGTRLLVL.

The chain links TRBV7-9 to TRBJ1-1; D is uncertain. The germline gives CDR1 SEHNR, CDR2 FQNEAQ (reference sequence). This CDR3 is built from 13 residues. V dropped 2 bases and J dropped 1 base, with 5 bases sitting between them. The CDR3 spells CASSLSKNTEAFF. The CDR3 bases are TGTGCCAGCAGCTTATCCAAGAACACTGAAGCTTTCTTT.